This is a list of T cell receptor beta chains from one sample in a study of cytotoxic CD8 clonotypes in ibrutinib-treated CLL. Profiling relied on immunoSEQ multiplex PCR, and the TCRdb table lists in-frame clones only, not all of them. This sample has roughly 130,000 clones, with 80% to 95% found just once. The sequenced sample was PBMCs, obtained after 12 months of ibrutinib treatment. The receptors originated from a human donor with chronic lymphocytic leukemia. Each CDR3 is given with its conserved first and last residue.

J: TRBJ2-5; V: TRBV6-4; CDR3: CASRGPRGDQETQYF
J: TRBJ2-2; V: TRBV18; CDR3: CASSPAGELFF
J: TRBJ2-2; V: TRBV5-1; CDR3: CASSLSGAPTGELFF
J: TRBJ2-3; V: TRBV5-1; CDR3: CASSHPTGYTDTQYF
J: TRBJ2-3; V: TRBV9; CDR3: CASSPRQGTSYTPDTQYF
J: TRBJ1-1; V: TRBV19; CDR3: CASLDGLNTEAFF
J: TRBJ2-2; V: TRBV4-3; CDR3: CASSQDMERWSGELFF
J: TRBJ2-1; V: TRBV11-3; CDR3: CASSLVVNNEQFF
J: TRBJ2-3; V: TRBV5-8; CDR3: CASLLIRERATQYF
J: TRBJ2-5; V: TRBV28; CDR3: CASSLLLTRDRGQKTQYF
J: TRBJ2-1; V: TRBV5-4; CDR3: CATEDRGGNEQFF
J: TRBJ2-1; V: TRBV28; CDR3: CASSSLLAGAPEYNEQFF
J: TRBJ2-1; V: TRBV7-2; CDR3: CASSLSLTGVRTHNEQFF
J: TRBJ2-1; V: TRBV27; CDR3: CASSVRTSGSSEQFF
J: TRBJ2-7; V: TRBV28; CDR3: CASTFRRGDEQYF
J: TRBJ2-1; V: TRBV28; CDR3: CASSTLEGPNHNEQFF
J: TRBJ2-5; V: TRBV21-1; CDR3: CASSKRAGDPAQYF
J: TRBJ2-1; V: TRBV28; CDR3: CASSLSGSGGEQFF
J: TRBJ2-1; V: TRBV6-5; CDR3: CASSRSGSEQFF
J: TRBJ2-7; V: TRBV6-6; CDR3: CASSSPMEQYF
J: TRBJ1-5; V: TRBV7-9; CDR3: CASSPQGAPHYSNQPQHF
J: TRBJ2-2; V: TRBV6-6; CDR3: CASSLERAGTGELFF
J: TRBJ2-7; V: TRBV7-3; CDR3: CASSGGHPIYEQYF
J: TRBJ1-2; V: TRBV28; CDR3: CASSPLYGYTF